This TCR beta chain was sequenced in a study of OX40 agonist ivuxolimab in advanced cancers. General observations from the study: Relative to CD4+ cells, CD8+ T cells on average had more expanded clones.

Systemic immunosuppression or autoimmune disease history was grounds to exclude patients. This clone was seen only once. Antigen specificity is unknown. Some clones are missing from TCRdb's copy, which holds only in-frame ones; the method was immunoSEQ multiplex PCR. The table includes 40,000 to 60,000 clones, 75% to 90% detected once. This TCR came from an adult with an advanced solid tumor such as melanoma, head and neck, liver or kidney cancer. The sequenced sample was CD4+ or CD8+ T cells sorted from blood, obtained in a trial of the OX40 agonist ivuxolimab.

The CDR3 DNA sequence: TGTGCCAGCAGCAGATCAGCGGGTAGCACAGATACGCAGTATTTT. Translation: CASSRSAGSTDTQYF. This chain uses TRBV9 with TRBJ2-3, with D possibly matching TRBD2 (6 bases). The CDR3 spans 15 residues. Trimming stripped 4 bases from V and 0 bases from J, with 12 bases between. The germline CDR1 and CDR2 sequences are SGDLS and YYNGEE. Based on the CDR3 plus reference TRBV9 and TRBJ2-3, the full variable domain is DSGVTQTPKHLITATGQRVTLRCSPRSGDLSVYWYQQSLDQGLQFLIQYYNGEERAKGNILERFSAQQFPDLHSELNLSSLELGDSALYFCASSRSAGSTDTQYFGPGTRLTVL.